This TCR beta chain was obtained from a study of blood T cell repertoires in COVID-19. Study-level background: Acute and convalescent COVID-19 samples came from the United States, Italy and Spain. T cells, B-cell-depleted T cells, or PBMCs provided the cDNA or gDNA that served as material.

Seattle enrolled patients during active infection and tracked them longitudinally. The germline gives CDR1 SEHNR, CDR2 FQNEAQ (reference sequence). There are 16 residues in the CDR3. V shed 1 base and J 10 bases; nucleotides not matched to a gene: 7. Only in-frame clones appear in the TCRdb table, and some are missing; sequencing was by immunoSEQ multiplex PCR. The table shows around 180,000 clones, with roughly 76% occurring only once. The sequence derives from a woman over 75 with COVID-19, enrolled during active disease. The chain is built from TRBV7-9 and TRBJ1-6; 10 bases are shared with TRBD1. Sequenced sample: peripheral blood. The chain's CDR3 is CASSLVYGTGESPLHF. CDR3 coding DNA: TGTGCCAGCAGCTTAGTCTATGGGACAGGGGAATCACCCCTCCACTTT.